This T cell receptor (beta chain) originates from a study of T cell responses to AZD1222 COVID-19 vaccine. Across the whole study: Second doses were pooled across both intervals (about 4 or about 12 weeks). Study-wide results and caveats: Reportedly, nearly half of unique spike TCRs recognized epitopes outside B.1.351/B.1.1.7 mutations. Of the AZD1222 recipients, only five to seven were seropositive at baseline. Vaccine-related CD4 TCRs covered spike, predominating at 160-218 and 743-854.

Only in-frame clones appear in the TCRdb table, and some are missing; sequencing was by immunoSEQ multiplex PCR. The sample holds more than 95,000 clones, 88% seen once. Worth noting for this clone: Its antigen is currently unknown.

The V and J ends lost 4 bases and 0 bases, in that order; junction bases with no gene match: 7. CDR1 is SGHNT and CDR2 is YYREEE in the germline V gene (reference sequence). The CDR3 covers 18 residues. This sample comprised peripheral blood, obtained on day 0 of AZD1222 vaccination. The chain recombines TRBV5-4 with TRBJ2-3, with 14 bases fitting TRBD2. The source of this sequence is an adult in good health. CDR3 nucleotides: TGTGCCAGCAGCGCGGGACTAGCGGGGGATACTAGCACAGATACGCAGTATTTT. It codes for CASSAGLAGDTSTDTQYF.